The 27 T cell receptor beta chains below were found in one sample sequenced in a study of blood T cell repertoires in COVID-19. Using immunoSEQ multiplex PCR, the repertoire was profiled, and TCRdb retains in-frame clones only, with some absent. This repertoire shows some 250,000 clones, approximately 86% found once; its top ten account for around 2.8%. The specimen was peripheral blood. These receptors originate from a woman under 40 who had recovered from COVID-19.

DNA of the CDR3: TGTGCCAGCAGCCCCTCAAACAGGGACGAGCAGTACTTC. Amino acids: CASSPSNRDEQYF. The rearrangement joins TRBV5-6 to TRBJ2-7; weak D call: TRBD1 (6 bases). V gave up 4 bases and J gave up 5 bases, with 13 bases separating them. CDR3 size: 13 residues. Germline CDR1 and CDR2: SGHDT and YYEEEE.

This chain links TRBV3-1 (or the pseudogene TRBV3-2) with TRBJ2-7; D possibly corresponds to TRBD2 (7 bases). This CDR3 is built from 15 residues. Germline V gives CDR1 LGHDT, CDR2 YNNKEL (reference sequence). V lost 0 bases and J 2 bases, leaving 11 bases between the germline ends. The CDR3 here is CASSQDGGRTYEQYF. The CDR3 DNA sequence: TGTGCCAGCAGCCAAGACGGGGGGCGGACCTACGAGCAGTACTTC.

The V gene is TRBV9, the J gene TRBJ1-6, with TRBD1 matching over 9 bases. J gave up 9 bases and V 3 bases, and 7 bases lay outside the gene matches. Germline-derived CDR1 and CDR2 are SGDLS and YYNGEE. The CDR3 runs 15 residues. CDR3 in DNA: TGTGCCAGCAGCGAGGGGGAGACAGGGGGTTCACCCCTCCACTTT. This gives the protein CASSEGETGGSPLHF.

The chain combines TRBV4-3 with TRBJ1-2, with unresolved D. V was cut by 3 bases and J by 7 bases, with 12 bases left in between. The CDR3 loop spans 13 amino acids. Germline CDR1 LGHNA, CDR2 YSLEER. The CDR3 here is CASSHPGRPGYTF. CDR3 in DNA: TGCGCCAGCAGCCACCCCGGGAGGCCTGGCTACACCTTC.

The V gene is TRBV14, the J gene TRBJ2-5, with D maybe TRBD2 (6 bases). Germline V gene sequence: CDR1 SGHDN, CDR2 FVKESK. V was trimmed by 1 base and J by 4 bases, leaving 10 bases between them. The CDR3 sequence is 14 residues long. The chain's CDR3 is CASSQGGVRETQYF. The CDR3 DNA follows: TGTGCCAGCAGCCAAGGGGGGGTACGAGAGACCCAGTACTTC.

The V gene is TRBV5-4, the J gene TRBJ2-7; 8 nucleotides align to TRBD1. This CDR3 spans 12 amino acids. Per germline, CDR1 SGHNT and CDR2 YYREEE (reference sequence). V dropped 4 bases and J dropped 5; count of bases not matched to a gene: 2. CDR3 amino acids: CASSVTGDEQYF. The CDR3 DNA follows: TGTGCCAGCAGCGTGACAGGGGACGAGCAGTACTTC.

The CDR3 loop is CASSPRTGWDEQYF. Written as DNA, the CDR3 is TGTGCCAGCAGCCCCCGGACAGGCTGGGACGAGCAGTACTTC. The chain combines TRBV9 with TRBJ2-7; 7 bases line up with TRBD1. Germline V gene sequence: CDR1 SGDLS, CDR2 YYNGEE. Losses at the gene ends were 4 bases for V and 5 bases for J; bases not matched to a gene: 9. CDR3 size: 14 residues.

This rearrangement joins TRBV7-9 to TRBJ1-1; the match to TRBD1 covers 9 bases. After removal of 4 bases from V and 5 bases from J, the junction contained 8 bases not matched to a gene. Per germline, CDR1 SEHNR and CDR2 FQNEAQ (reference sequence). CDR3 length: 15 residues. The CDR3 sequence is CASSSPLQGATEAFF. The CDR3 DNA reads as TGTGCCAGCAGCTCGCCATTACAGGGGGCTACTGAAGCTTTCTTT. Based on the CDR3 plus reference TRBV7-9 and TRBJ1-1, the full variable domain is DTGVSQNPRHKITKRGQNVTFRCDPISEHNRLYWYRQTLGQGPEFLTYFQNEAQLEKSRLLSDRFSAERPKGSFSTLEIQRTEQGDSAMYLCASSSPLQGATEAFFGQGTRLTVV.

The V gene is TRBV5-6, the J gene TRBJ1-2; 8 bases are shared with TRBD1. Losses at the gene ends were 2 bases for V and 4 bases for J; bases not matched to a gene: 4. The length of the CDR3 is 14 residues. The germline CDR1 and CDR2 sequences are SGHDT and YYEEEE. The CDR3 reads CASSLSGGIYGYTF. The CDR3 DNA reads TGTGCCAGCAGCTTATCAGGGGGCATCTATGGCTACACCTTC. The full variable domain, rest sourced from reference TRBV5-6 and TRBJ1-2, is DAGVTQSPTHLIKTRGQQVTLRCSPKSGHDTVSWYQQALGQGPQFIFQYYEEEERQRGNFPDRFSGHQFPNYSSELNVNALLLGDSALYLCASSLSGGIYGYTFGSGTRLTVV.

This chain joins TRBV5-5 and TRBJ2-7, with D tentatively TRBD1 (5 bases). V was clipped by 0 bases and J by 3 bases, with 10 bases between them. The CDR3 consists of 14 residues. The germline gives CDR1 SGHKS, CDR2 YYEKEE (reference sequence). CDR3 DNA sequence: TGTGCCAGCAGCTTGGAATGGCAGGGCTACGAGCAGTACTTC. Protein: CASSLEWQGYEQYF.

As regards this clone: An end of the junction differs from the germline gene, which may be a read error. The chain joins TRBV9 to TRBJ2-5; no reliable D call. Germline-derived CDR1 and CDR2 are SGDLS and YYNGEE. The CDR3 extends over 13 amino acids. The CDR3 DNA sequence: TGTGCCGGCAGCGTAGGTCCTCAAGAGACCCAGTACTTC. It yields the protein CAGSVGPQETQYF.

The V and J genes are TRBV29-1 and TRBJ1-1; D is perhaps TRBD1 (6 bases). Trimming pared 7 bases from V and 2 bases from J, leaving 14 bases between. This CDR3 is built from 13 residues. CDR1 and CDR2 (germline): SQVTM, ANQGSEA. The CDR3 DNA reads as TGCAGCGGGCTTTGGGGGCCCAACACTGAAGCTTTCTTT. The encoded protein is CSGLWGPNTEAFF.

The genes are TRBV18 and TRBJ1-1, with TRBD1 matching over 7 bases. CDR3 length: 12 amino acids. Germline V gives CDR1 KGHSH, CDR2 LQKENI. V gave up 6 bases and J gave up 8 bases; unmatched junction bases: 6. This CDR3 reads CASSAGTEEAFF. As DNA, the CDR3 is TGTGCCAGCTCCGCGGGGACAGAGGAAGCTTTCTTT.

The J gene is TRBJ2-1, the V gene TRBV10-2; 9 nucleotides agree with TRBD2. V lost 5 bases and J lost 8; bases outside the gene matches: 7. CDR1 WSHSY and CDR2 SAAADI come from the germline V gene. The CDR3 totals 14 residues. The DNA for the CDR3 is TGCGCCAGCAGTTTGGGACTAGCAAGCGATGAGCAGTTCTTC. Translation: CASSLGLASDEQFF.

This clone was seen more than once but under ten times. The chain links TRBV11-2 to TRBJ1-1, with D possibly matching TRBD1 (5 bases). The germline V gene has CDR1 SGHAT and CDR2 FQNNGV. Trimming left V 3 bases short and J 4 bases short, with 9 bases between. The CDR3 has 13 residues. Here the CDR3 reads CASSFGAGTEAFF. The CDR3 nucleotides read TGTGCCAGCAGCTTTGGGGCAGGCACTGAAGCTTTCTTT.

V and J are TRBV4-1 and TRBJ1-2; D remains unclear. Deletions cut 1 base from V and 6 bases from J, with 9 bases between. CDR1 is MGHRA and CDR2 is YSYEKL in the germline V gene. CDR3 length equals 13 residues. The CDR3 region is CASSQVARDGYTF. The CDR3 region has the DNA TGCGCCAGCAGCCAAGTGGCCCGGGATGGCTACACCTTC.

In this sample, this clone turned up once. The rearrangement uses TRBV6-5 and TRBJ1-2; 8 nucleotides match TRBD1. CDR3 length: 15 residues. Germline V gives CDR1 MNHEY, CDR2 SVGAGI. With 2 bases clipped from V and 6 bases from J, the junction kept 8 bases outside the gene matches. Written as DNA, the CDR3 is TGTGCCAGCAGTTACGGGACCCCAGGGGGCGATGGCTACACCTTC. Its protein product is CASSYGTPGGDGYTF.

The chain carries TRBV15 and TRBJ2-3, with a weak D call TRBD2 (6 bases). The germline V gene encodes CDR1 LNHNV and CDR2 YYDKDF (reference sequence). The ends were cut back, 4 bases at V and 0 bases at J, with 20 bases in the middle. The CDR3 runs 18 residues. The CDR3 DNA reads TGTGCCACCAGCACCGAGTGGAGGGGAGTCGGAAGCACAGATACGCAGTATTTT. It is translated as CATSTEWRGVGSTDTQYF. Full variable domain (remainder filled in from reference TRBV15 and TRBJ2-3): DAMVIQNPRYQVTQFGKPVTLSCSQTLNHNVMYWYQQKSSQAPKLLFHYYDKDFNNEADTPDNFQSRRPNTSFCFLDIRSPGLGDTAMYLCATSTEWRGVGSTDTQYFGPGTRLTVL.

The V call is TRBV19, the J call TRBJ1-1; D gene unclear. From germline, CDR1 is LNHDA and CDR2 SQIVND (reference sequence). The CDR3 is 12 amino acids. V gave up 5 bases and J gave up 2 bases, with 6 bases separating them. CDR3 region: CASSYRNTEAFF. CDR3 bases: TGTGCCAGTAGTTACAGAAACACTGAAGCTTTCTTT.

The V and J genes are TRBV6-5 and TRBJ1-6, with D maybe TRBD1 (6 bases). The V and J ends lost 1 base and 5 bases respectively, with 12 bases between them. There are 16 residues in the CDR3. CDR1 and CDR2 from the germline V gene are MNHEY and SVGAGI. The CDR3 DNA follows: TGTGCCAGCAGTTACTTGTCGGACAGAAATAATTCACCCCTCCACTTT. This gives the protein CASSYLSDRNNSPLHF.

V usage is TRBV2 and J usage is TRBJ2-2, with 12 nucleotides matching TRBD2. The germline gives CDR1 SNHLY, CDR2 FYNNEI. The CDR3 spans 15 residues. J lost 6 bases, V lost 7 bases, and 6 bases had no gene match. The CDR3 DNA is TGTGCCAGCACCGGGACTAGCGGGTCCCCCGGGGAGCTGTTTTTT. As protein: CASTGTSGSPGELFF.

The chain is built from TRBV4-1 and TRBJ1-2, with a tentative D call TRBD1 (6 bases). The V end was cut by 1 base, the J end by 8 bases, with 20 bases between. The germline gives CDR1 MGHRA, CDR2 YSYEKL. The CDR3 has 16 amino acids. CDR3 region: CASSQGGRGALGGYTF. The CDR3 DNA reads as TGCGCCAGCAGCCAAGGAGGTCGGGGGGCCCTCGGAGGCTACACCTTC.

This rearrangement joins TRBV4-2 to TRBJ2-3; D ambiguous. The CDR3 loop spans 15 amino acids. Germline CDR1 and CDR2: LGHNA and YNFKEQ. With 1 base removed from V and 0 bases from J, the gap between germline ends came to 8 bases. In DNA, the CDR3 is TGTGCCAGCAGCCAAGGGTACAGAAGCACAGATACGCAGTATTTT. It translates to CASSQGYRSTDTQYF.

This rearrangement joins TRBV5-6 to TRBJ2-7; the match to TRBD1 covers 9 bases. J was trimmed by 6 bases and V by 5 bases; bases with no gene match: 21. The germline gives CDR1 SGHDT, CDR2 YYEEEE. The CDR3 spans 18 residues. The CDR3 nucleotides read TGTGCCAGCAGTTTAGGACCGGGACAGGGATACAATAATGGCGAGCAGTACTTC. Translation gives CASSLGPGQGYNNGEQYF.

The gene calls are TRBV5-5 and TRBJ2-1; D perhaps matches TRBD1 (5 bases). CDR1 and CDR2 from the germline V gene are SGHKS and YYEKEE (reference sequence). The CDR3 sequence is 11 residues long. The CDR3 DNA reads as TGTGCTTCGACAGTCTACAATGAGCAGTTCTTC. Encoded protein: CASTVYNEQFF.

The chain links TRBV4-3 to TRBJ2-2, with D hard to call. The germline gives CDR1 LGHNA, CDR2 YSLEER. This CDR3 comprises 14 residues. V dropped 0 bases and J dropped 6 bases, with 8 bases sitting between them. The CDR3 bases are TGCGCCAGCAGCCAAGATAGAGCGTCCGGGGAGCTGTTTTTT. Its translation is CASSQDRASGELFF.

The rearrangement uses TRBV6-5 and TRBJ2-2, with D unresolved. Germline loops: CDR1 MNHEY, CDR2 SVGAGI. V was clipped by 4 bases and J by 5 bases, with 11 bases between them. This CDR3 is built from 14 residues. The CDR3 sequence is CASSSLIRTGELFF. CDR3 nucleotide sequence: TGTGCCAGCAGTTCACTTATTCGGACCGGGGAGCTGTTTTTT.